Sequencing of this TCR beta chain was carried out in a study of cytomegalovirus exposure and HLA in healthy donors. Study results and limitations: Earlier results showed most TCR beta V segments being productive about 90% or about 30% of the time. Most likely, a cluster of highly shared sequence variants arose as a sequencing artifact.

Every donor was a healthy person donating bone marrow. This clone was recorded a few times. Its antigen remains unidentified. Per germline, CDR1 SGHTS and CDR2 YDEGEE. The CDR3 sequence is 15 residues long. V lost 4 bases and J 3 bases, leaving 14 bases between the germline ends. Primers included in the PCR were 60 Vbeta and 13 Jbeta primers. Study processing details: Tens of millions of unique TCR beta chains, 9 million to 12 million shared, were counted in a later analysis. The data were produced by immunoSEQ multiplex PCR, yet TCRdb's version contains in-frame clones alone and is incomplete. From that table come the V and J calls and clone size; the DNA was used to work out D and trimming. This repertoire shows 140,000 to 150,000 clones, over 70% found once; its top ten account for around 4.4%.

The chain carries TRBV5-8 and TRBJ1-5; D is unresolved. The sample was PBMCs. The sequence was collected from a middle-aged man in good health and CMV-seronegative. CDR3 in DNA: TGTGCCAGCAGCCCAGACGGGGTATACAATCAGCCCCAGCATTTT. It codes for CASSPDGVYNQPQHF. The full variable domain, in which reference TRBV5-8 and TRBJ1-5 provide the parts outside the CDR3, is EAGVTQSPTHLIKTRGQQATLRCSPISGHTSVYWYQQALGLGLQFLLWYDEGEERNRGNFPPRFSGRQFPNYSSELNVNALELEDSALYLCASSPDGVYNQPQHFGDGTRLSIL.